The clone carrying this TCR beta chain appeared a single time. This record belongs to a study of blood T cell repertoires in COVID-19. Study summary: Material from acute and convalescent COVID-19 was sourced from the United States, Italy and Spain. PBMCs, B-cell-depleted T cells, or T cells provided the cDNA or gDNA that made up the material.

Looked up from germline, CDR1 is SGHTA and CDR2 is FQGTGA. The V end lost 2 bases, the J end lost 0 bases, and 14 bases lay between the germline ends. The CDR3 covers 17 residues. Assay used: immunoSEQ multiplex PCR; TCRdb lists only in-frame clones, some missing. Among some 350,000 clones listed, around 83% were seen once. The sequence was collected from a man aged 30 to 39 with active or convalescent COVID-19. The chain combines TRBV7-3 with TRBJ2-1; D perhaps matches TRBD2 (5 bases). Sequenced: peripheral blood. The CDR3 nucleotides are TGTGCCAGCAGCTTATTCGGTGGGGAGAGCTCCTACAATGAGCAGTTCTTC. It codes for CASSLFGGESSYNEQFF.